This T cell receptor beta chain was identified during a study of T cell repertoires in cytomegalovirus infection. TCRdb re-derived calls from the reads in MiXCR, one entry per CDR3 protein. The data contain fewer than 200,000 distinct CDR3 sequences, over 13% of them singletons. Study-wide points: In two of eight donors, the top clonotype was HLA-C-restricted CMV-specific. Pooled public TCR beta family frequency picked out CMV carriers with the relevant HLA.

The CDR3 has 14 amino acids. Germline CDR1 and CDR2: SQVTM and ANQGSEA. J gave up 5 bases and V 3 bases, and 6 bases lay outside the gene matches. Remarks on this clonotype: Its cognate antigen is unknown.

The receptor was isolated from a human donor in good health (CMV status not recorded). Some clones in this sample may be carry-over from other donors' samples. The sample taken for sequencing was PBMCs. The chain recombines TRBV29-1 with TRBJ2-2; 7 nucleotides line up with TRBD2. Written as DNA, the CDR3 is TGCAGCGTTGATGGGACTAAAGGGACCGGGGAGCTGTTTTTT. This sequence encodes CSVDGTKGTGELFF.